This is a list of T cell receptor beta chains from one sample in a study of blood T cell repertoires in COVID-19. Produced via immunoSEQ multiplex PCR; TCRdb's table is partial and in-frame only. Of hundreds of thousands of clones listed, about nine tenths are singletons. Material for sequencing was peripheral blood. The receptors originated from a middle-aged man with acute or convalescent COVID-19. The CDR3 runs from the conserved cysteine through the conserved F or W. Each record gives: D gene, clone size, J gene, V gene, CDR3 DNA, CDR3 protein. D genes are given only for firm matches. Part of the rows lack a size; the others show once, few, many or a class for expanded clones.

D gene: -; clone size: -; J gene: TRBJ2-2; V gene: TRBV12-3/TRBV12-4; CDR3 DNA: TGTGCCAGCAGTTTAGTCGGCACCGGGGAGCTGTTTTTT; CDR3 protein: CASSLVGTGELFF
D gene: -; clone size: once; J gene: TRBJ2-3; V gene: TRBV28; CDR3 DNA: TGTGCCAGCAGCCTCGGAGGCGTCACAGATACGCAGTATTTT; CDR3 protein: CASSLGGVTDTQYF
D gene: -; clone size: -; J gene: TRBJ2-1; V gene: TRBV5-1; CDR3 DNA: TGCGCCAGCAGCTCTTTATCCCCGGGATTCTCCTACAATGAGCAGTTCTTC; CDR3 protein: CASSSLSPGFSYNEQFF
D gene: -; clone size: -; J gene: TRBJ1-1; V gene: TRBV5-1; CDR3 DNA: TGCGCCAGCAGAGCGGGGACCTCGAACACTGAAGCTTTCTTT; CDR3 protein: CASRAGTSNTEAFF
D gene: TRBD2; clone size: -; J gene: TRBJ2-1; V gene: TRBV5-3; CDR3 DNA: TGTGCCAGAAGCTTGGCGGCGGGGGGCCCGAATTACAATGAGCAGTTCTTC; CDR3 protein: CARSLAAGGPNYNEQFF
D gene: -; clone size: -; J gene: TRBJ2-2; V gene: TRBV21-1; CDR3 DNA: TGTGCCAGCAGCAAAAGAGGGGGAACCGGGGAGCTGTTTTTT; CDR3 protein: CASSKRGGTGELFF
D gene: TRBD2; clone size: -; J gene: TRBJ2-3; V gene: TRBV18; CDR3 DNA: TGTGCCAGCTCACCCCCTAGCGGGGGTACAGATACGCAGTATTTT; CDR3 protein: CASSPPSGGTDTQYF
D gene: TRBD1; clone size: -; J gene: TRBJ2-4; V gene: TRBV5-4; CDR3 DNA: TGTGCCAGCAGCCCCGGTTCATCGGGGGGACAGGGTAAAAACATTCAGTACTTC; CDR3 protein: CASSPGSSGGQGKNIQYF
D gene: TRBD2; clone size: -; J gene: TRBJ2-1; V gene: TRBV7-2; CDR3 DNA: TGTGCCAGCAGCGCCGGACTAGCGGGAGTCAATGAGCAGTTCTTC; CDR3 protein: CASSAGLAGVNEQFF
D gene: TRBD2; clone size: -; J gene: TRBJ2-3; V gene: TRBV9; CDR3 DNA: TGTGCCAGCAGCGTAGAGGGACTATCCACAGATACGCAGTATTTT; CDR3 protein: CASSVEGLSTDTQYF
D gene: TRBD2; clone size: -; J gene: TRBJ2-3; V gene: TRBV7-2; CDR3 DNA: TGTGCCAGCAGCTTACAGAGGACTAGCGAGCCTTTTCAGTATTTT; CDR3 protein: CASSLQRTSEPFQYF
D gene: -; clone size: few; J gene: TRBJ2-1; V gene: TRBV21-1; CDR3 DNA: TGTGCCAGCAGCAAAGACGGACTAGCGGGAGTAGGTGAGCAGTTCTTC; CDR3 protein: CASSKDGLAGVGEQFF
D gene: -; clone size: -; J gene: TRBJ1-5; V gene: TRBV19; CDR3 DNA: TGTGCCAGTAGTACATTTTCCAGTAGCAATCAGCCCCAGCATTTT; CDR3 protein: CASSTFSSSNQPQHF
D gene: -; clone size: once; J gene: TRBJ2-1; V gene: TRBV3-1/TRBV3-2; CDR3 DNA: TGTGCCAGCAGCCTCACCTACAATGAGCAGTTCTTC; CDR3 protein: CASSLTYNEQFF
D gene: -; clone size: -; J gene: TRBJ2-1; V gene: TRBV30; CDR3 DNA: TGTGCCTGGAGCCTTAGGGGATCCACGCAGTTCTTC; CDR3 protein: CAWSLRGSTQFF